These 10 T cell receptor beta chains were sequenced from one sample in a study of ipilimumab plus nivolumab after autologous stem cell transplantation. Repertoires were generated with immunoSEQ multiplex PCR, while TCRdb's copy carries only in-frame clones and drops some. The sample has some 45,000 clones; about 88% are singletons. Sequencing used PBMCs, obtained in a trial of ipilimumab plus nivolumab as post-transplant consolidation. The receptors were sampled from a male donor with multiple myeloma.

This CDR3 is CASSARLAANEQFF. CDR3 sequence (DNA): TGTGCCAGCTCAGCCCGACTAGCGGCCAATGAGCAGTTCTTC. The chain joins TRBV18 to TRBJ2-1; TRBD2 matches at 9 bases. V trimming: 5 bases; J trimming: 6 bases; junction bases outside the gene matches: 5. The germline V gene encodes CDR1 KGHSH and CDR2 LQKENI. The CDR3 spans 14 residues.

The chain is built from TRBV7-9 and TRBJ1-5; TRBD1 agrees at 10 bases. The germline gives CDR1 SEHNR, CDR2 FQNEAQ (reference sequence). Trimming cost V 5 bases and J 5 bases; bases outside gene matches: 0. The CDR3 totals 13 residues. The CDR3 sequence: CASSGTGDQPQHF. Here the CDR3 DNA reads TGTGCCAGCAGCGGGACAGGGGATCAGCCCCAGCATTTT.

The chain has TRBV7-6 and TRBJ2-7; D gene uncertain. CDR3 length: 13 amino acids. Trimming removed 4 bases from V and 5 bases from J, with 12 bases in between. Germline loops: CDR1 SGHVS, CDR2 FNYEAQ. The CDR3 region has the DNA TGTGCCAGCAGCTACATATATACCCACGAGCAGTACTTC. Protein: CASSYIYTHEQYF.

The rearrangement uses TRBV19 and TRBJ1-6, with D maybe TRBD1 (5 bases). The CDR3 spans 14 residues. Germline CDR1 is LNHDA and CDR2 is SQIVND (reference sequence). With 3 bases removed from V and 4 bases from J, the gap between germline ends came to 7 bases. CDR3 bases: TGTGCCAGTAGTATCAGGGATTATAATTCACCCCTCCACTTT. Translating gives CASSIRDYNSPLHF.

The chain uses TRBV7-9 and TRBJ1-2; D not certain. The CDR3 consists of 13 residues. Between the trimmed V and J ends, which lost 1 base and 8 bases, there was a span of 11 bases. The germline V gene has CDR1 SEHNR and CDR2 FQNEAQ (reference sequence). The CDR3 is CASSLVTYVGYTF. Here the CDR3 DNA reads TGTGCCAGCAGCTTAGTTACCTATGTGGGCTACACCTTC.

This chain uses TRBV11-2 with TRBJ2-1; D is ambiguous. V lost 5 bases, J lost 5 bases, and 13 bases lay in between. Germline CDR1 reads SGHAT; CDR2 reads FQNNGV. The CDR3 has 14 amino acids. The DNA for the CDR3 is TGTGCCAGCAGCCCCTCGGGCCTACACAATGAGCAGTTCTTC. It encodes CASSPSGLHNEQFF.

The J gene is TRBJ1-5, the V gene TRBV30; 8 positions agree with TRBD1. This CDR3 has 12 residues. V was pared by 2 bases and J by 7 bases, with 1 base of the junction left unmatched. Germline CDR1 GTSNPN, CDR2 SVGIG (reference sequence). CDR3 amino acids: CAWSTGGQPQHF. In DNA, the CDR3 is TGTGCCTGGAGTACAGGGGGGCAGCCCCAGCATTTT.

This sequence joins TRBV7-9 and TRBJ1-6; tentatively, D is TRBD1 (5 bases). Per germline, CDR1 SEHNR and CDR2 FQNEAQ (reference sequence). V was pared by 5 bases and J by 10 bases, with 18 bases between. The CDR3 extends over 15 amino acids. The chain's CDR3 is CASSRLGGGDSPLHF. In DNA form, the CDR3 reads TGTGCCAGCAGCCGGTTGGGTGGGGGGGACTCACCCCTCCACTTT.

The chain has TRBV5-1 and TRBJ1-6, with a tentative D call TRBD1 (5 bases). The CDR3 loop spans 14 amino acids. The V gene lost 1 base and the J gene lost 9 bases, with 11 bases spanning the gap. Germline V gene data show CDR1 as SGHRS and CDR2 as YFSETQ. The CDR3: CASSLTDGGSPLHF. In nucleotides, the CDR3 is TGCGCCAGCAGCTTGACCGATGGGGGTTCACCCCTCCACTTT.

The V and J genes are TRBV10-1 and TRBJ2-5; 7 nucleotides align to TRBD1. CDR3 size: 16 residues. Germline lookup yields CDR1 WNHNN and CDR2 SYGVQD (reference sequence). V was pared by 4 bases and J by 2 bases, with 10 bases of the junction left unmatched. The CDR3 DNA sequence: TGCGCCAGCAGTGTAGACACAGGGGTTACTCAAGAGACCCAGTACTTC. Translation gives CASSVDTGVTQETQYF.